These 20 T cell receptor beta chains share one sample of origin, sequenced in a study of siplizumab effects on memory and regulatory T cells. Generated by immunoSEQ multiplex PCR, the TCRdb table keeps only in-frame clones and is missing some. In the table there are approximately 100,000 clones, 90% to 95% of which are singletons. Sequences were obtained from Tregs sorted from blood. The source of these receptors is a human donor in good health.

The CDR3 DNA follows: TGTGCTAGTGGTTTGTGGGCCCCTCTCCCCTACGAGCAGTACTTC. It specifies CASGLWAPLPYEQYF. The chain is built from TRBV12-5 and TRBJ2-7; the D is unclear. From germline, CDR1 is LGHNT and CDR2 FRNRAP. The CDR3 has 15 amino acids. With 2 bases removed from V and 2 bases from J, the gap between germline ends came to 13 bases.

The gene calls are TRBV11-1 and TRBJ2-1; 9 positions match TRBD2. The CDR3 covers 17 residues. J lost 0 bases, V lost 5 bases, and 8 bases had no gene match. Germline V gene lookup returns CDR1 SGHAT and CDR2 FQDESV (reference sequence). CDR3 amino acids: CASSARGAGGSYNEQFF. CDR3 DNA: TGTGCCAGCAGCGCGCGTGGAGCGGGGGGCTCCTACAATGAGCAGTTCTTC.

This chain joins TRBV6-4 and TRBJ2-3; no clear D gene. V lost 10 bases and J lost 2, with 16 bases in between. There are 14 residues in the CDR3. The germline V gene encodes CDR1 MRHNA and CDR2 SNTAGT. The CDR3 coding sequence is TGTGCCACCTCGGACGGCAAAGTCACAGATACGCAGTATTTT. As protein: CATSDGKVTDTQYF.

The chain combines TRBV5-1 with TRBJ2-3, with TRBD2 identical over 13 bases. Germline V lookup: CDR1 SGHRS, CDR2 YFSETQ. This CDR3 comprises 15 residues. Trimming at V came to 5 bases and at J to 6 bases, leaving 6 bases not matched to a gene. The CDR3 nucleotides are TGCGCCAGCAGGTGGACTAGCGGGAGAAGTGATACGCAGTATTTT. Translating gives CASRWTSGRSDTQYF.

This clone was detected only once. This chain links TRBV13 with TRBJ2-3; D is perhaps TRBD2 (6 bases). There are 15 residues in the CDR3. CDR1 and CDR2 from the germline V gene are PRHDT and FYEKMQ (reference sequence). Trimming cost V 5 bases and J 2 bases, with 14 bases left between them. DNA of the CDR3: TGTGCCAGCAGCAAGGAGGGACCCCTCACAGATACGCAGTATTTT. Protein: CASSKEGPLTDTQYF.

This chain uses TRBV27 with TRBJ2-3; D is possibly TRBD1 or TRBD2 (5 bases each). The CDR3 contains 14 residues. With 2 bases removed from V and 3 bases from J, the gap between germline ends came to 9 bases. From germline, CDR1 is MNHEY and CDR2 SMNVEV (reference sequence). The CDR3 loop is CASSLGGWTDTQYF. The CDR3 DNA reads as TGTGCCAGCAGTTTAGGGGGATGGACAGATACGCAGTATTTT.

V usage is TRBV7-3 and J usage is TRBJ1-1; unclear D gene. Looked up from germline, CDR1 is SGHTA and CDR2 is FQGTGA. This CDR3 has 13 residues. V lost 0 bases to trimming and J lost 4 bases, with 6 bases between them. CDR3 DNA: TGTGCCAGCAGCTTAACGCCACTCACTGAAGCTTTCTTT. This codes for CASSLTPLTEAFF.

The genes are TRBV5-1 and TRBJ2-3, with D possibly being TRBD1 (5 bases). With 3 bases removed from V and 2 bases from J, the gap between germline ends came to 7 bases. The CDR3 is 13 amino acids. The germline V gene encodes CDR1 SGHRS and CDR2 YFSETQ. Here the CDR3 DNA reads TGCGCCAGCAGCTCGGACAACACAGATACGCAGTATTTT. As protein: CASSSDNTDTQYF.

The rearrangement uses TRBV18 and TRBJ2-1; D is uncertain. This CDR3 spans 15 amino acids. V was cut by 0 bases and J by 6 bases, with 12 bases left in between. Germline loops: CDR1 KGHSH, CDR2 LQKENI. The CDR3 DNA reads as TGTGCCAGCTCACCACCGATGCAGGCTACCAATGAGCAGTTCTTC. Its translation: CASSPPMQATNEQFF.

In this sample, this clone turned up once. This chain connects TRBV5-5 to TRBJ2-5; TRBD1 aligns across 7 bases. V shed 2 bases, J shed 4 bases, and the junction held 2 bases outside the gene matches. Looked up from germline, CDR1 is SGHKS and CDR2 is YYEKEE (reference sequence). The CDR3 totals 13 residues. CDR3: CASSLQGRETQYF. CDR3 DNA sequence: TGTGCCAGCAGCTTACAGGGGAGAGAGACCCAGTACTTC.

The chain has TRBV5-6 and TRBJ2-3; D gene uncertain. With 3 bases removed from V and 0 bases from J, the gap between germline ends came to 11 bases. CDR3 size: 15 residues. Germline V gives CDR1 SGHDT, CDR2 YYEEEE. This CDR3 is CASSWWRSSTDTQYF. The CDR3 DNA reads TGTGCCAGCAGCTGGTGGCGGAGTAGCACAGATACGCAGTATTTT.

The genes are TRBV5-1 and TRBJ2-7; 7 bases are a match to TRBD2. The CDR3 sequence is 12 residues long. Trimming cost V 4 bases and J 3 bases; bases outside gene matches: 1. Germline V gene lookup returns CDR1 SGHRS and CDR2 YFSETQ. The CDR3 reads CASSPGGYEQYF. CDR3 nucleotide sequence: TGCGCCAGCAGCCCGGGAGGCTACGAGCAGTACTTC.

V gene TRBV2 combines with J gene TRBJ2-1, with 9 bases matching TRBD2. The CDR3 extends over 15 amino acids. V dropped 5 bases and J dropped 4; count of bases not matched to a gene: 6. CDR1 is SNHLY, CDR2 FYNNEI, per germline. The DNA for the CDR3 is TGTGCCAGCAGTAAACTAGCGGGTAATTACAATGAGCAGTTCTTC. Translating gives CASSKLAGNYNEQFF.

The chain links TRBV18 to TRBJ1-5; tentatively, D is TRBD1 (5 bases). This CDR3 is 15 amino acids long. The V gene lost 3 bases and the J gene lost 6 bases, with 15 bases spanning the gap. CDR1 and CDR2 (germline): KGHSH, LQKENI. In DNA, the CDR3 is TGTGCCAGCTCACCCGGGACGGCAGAGGGTCAGCCCCAGCATTTT. Residues: CASSPGTAEGQPQHF.

CDR3 amino acids: CASSLERFYGYTF. CDR3 coding DNA: TGCGCCAGCAGCTTGGAGAGGTTCTATGGCTACACCTTC. The genes are TRBV5-1 and TRBJ1-2; D remains unclear. The CDR3 loop spans 13 amino acids. The germline V gene encodes CDR1 SGHRS and CDR2 YFSETQ. The germline V and J ends were trimmed by 0 bases and 4 bases, with 7 bases remaining between them.

The chain joins TRBV9 to TRBJ2-1; tentatively, D is TRBD1 (5 bases). Trimming stripped 10 bases from V and 1 base from J, with 12 bases between. Per the germline V gene, CDR1 is SGDLS and CDR2 is YYNGEE. This CDR3 is built from 13 residues. CDR3 coding DNA: TGTGCCGGGAAGGGGTTTTCCTACAATGAGCAGTTCTTC. Its protein is CAGKGFSYNEQFF.

V usage is TRBV5-1 and J usage is TRBJ2-1; 9 nucleotides align to TRBD1. The CDR3 spans 16 residues. V shed 2 bases, J shed 7 bases, and the junction held 10 bases outside the gene matches. From germline, CDR1 is SGHRS and CDR2 YFSETQ. In nucleotides, the CDR3 is TGCGCCAGCAGCTTCTTTAGGGACAGGGTCATTAATGAGCAGTTCTTC. Amino acids: CASSFFRDRVINEQFF.

This clone was detected only once. This chain links TRBV5-4 with TRBJ2-7; no clear D. V was pared by 0 bases and J by 4 bases, with 11 bases between. There are 14 residues in the CDR3. CDR1 is SGHNT and CDR2 is YYREEE in the germline V gene (reference sequence). In nucleotides, the CDR3 is TGTGCCAGCAGCTTGGGGACCCGCGTGTACGAGCAGTACTTC. Translated: CASSLGTRVYEQYF.

The chain joins TRBV5-1 to TRBJ2-7, with 7 nucleotides matching TRBD1. This CDR3 comprises 15 residues. The V and J ends lost 2 bases and 6 bases, in that order; junction bases with no gene match: 11. Per the germline V gene, CDR1 is SGHRS and CDR2 is YFSETQ. The CDR3 nucleotides read TGCGCCAGCAGCTTAAGACAGGGTGGACCGGTCGAGCAGTACTTC. This translates into CASSLRQGGPVEQYF.

The chain recombines TRBV6-1 with TRBJ1-2; 8 positions agree with TRBD1. Germline-derived CDR1 and CDR2 are MNHNS and SASEGT. The CDR3 length is 15 residues. V was clipped by 1 base and J by 8 bases; unmatched bases: 9. The CDR3 DNA is TGTGCCAGCAGTGAAGGTGGGACAGGTTTTCGGGGCTACACCTTC. Its translation: CASSEGGTGFRGYTF.